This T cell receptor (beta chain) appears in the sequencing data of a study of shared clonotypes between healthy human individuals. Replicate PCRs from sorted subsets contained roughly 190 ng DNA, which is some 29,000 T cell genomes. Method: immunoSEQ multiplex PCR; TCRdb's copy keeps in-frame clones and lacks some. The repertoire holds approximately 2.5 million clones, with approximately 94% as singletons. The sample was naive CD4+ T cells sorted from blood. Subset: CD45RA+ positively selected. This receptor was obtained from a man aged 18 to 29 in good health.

In DNA form, the CDR3 reads TGTGCCAGCAGTTCTAATACAGGGGGCAGGGATGGCTACACCTTC. It yields the protein CASSSNTGGRDGYTF. The J gene is TRBJ1-2, the V gene TRBV6-6, with 9 positions matching TRBD1. With 4 bases clipped from V and 6 bases from J, the junction kept 9 bases outside the gene matches. Germline V gives CDR1 MNHNY, CDR2 SVGAGI (reference sequence). The CDR3 is 15 amino acids.